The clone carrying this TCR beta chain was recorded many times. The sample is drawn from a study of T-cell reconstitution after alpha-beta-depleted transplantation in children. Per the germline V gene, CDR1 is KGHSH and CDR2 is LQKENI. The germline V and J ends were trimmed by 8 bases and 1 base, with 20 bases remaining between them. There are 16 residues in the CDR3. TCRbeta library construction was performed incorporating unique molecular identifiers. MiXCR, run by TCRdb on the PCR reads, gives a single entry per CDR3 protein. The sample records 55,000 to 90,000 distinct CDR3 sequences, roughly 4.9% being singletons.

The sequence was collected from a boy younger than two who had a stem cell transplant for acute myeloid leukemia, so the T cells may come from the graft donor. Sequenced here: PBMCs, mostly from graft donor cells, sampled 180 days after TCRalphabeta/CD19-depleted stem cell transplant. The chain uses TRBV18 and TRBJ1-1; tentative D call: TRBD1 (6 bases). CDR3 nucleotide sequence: TGTGCCAGCCAAGGCGGGGGCCGAGCCGCGAACACTGAAGCTTTCTTT. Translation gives CASQGGGRAANTEAFF.